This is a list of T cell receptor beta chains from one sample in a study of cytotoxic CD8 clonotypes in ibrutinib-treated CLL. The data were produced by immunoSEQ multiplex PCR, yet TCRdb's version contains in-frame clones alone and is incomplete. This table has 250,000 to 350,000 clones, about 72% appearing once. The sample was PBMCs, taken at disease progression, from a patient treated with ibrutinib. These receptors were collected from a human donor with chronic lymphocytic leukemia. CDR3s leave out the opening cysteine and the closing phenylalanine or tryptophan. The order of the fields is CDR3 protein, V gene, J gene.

CDR3 protein: ASSRTAYSNQPQH
V gene: TRBV19
J gene: TRBJ1-5

CDR3 protein: ASRTRTLSYEQY
V gene: TRBV2
J gene: TRBJ2-7

CDR3 protein: ASSQDVGSGANVLT
V gene: TRBV4-1
J gene: TRBJ2-6

CDR3 protein: ASSEVVAGADTQY
V gene: TRBV6-1
J gene: TRBJ2-3

CDR3 protein: ASSYGGIGNTIY
V gene: TRBV6-6
J gene: TRBJ1-3

CDR3 protein: ASSPRRLGSFYEQY
V gene: TRBV7-3
J gene: TRBJ2-7

CDR3 protein: ASSLFNEQF
V gene: TRBV28
J gene: TRBJ2-1

CDR3 protein: ASSQDRQGGKGDIQY
V gene: TRBV4-2
J gene: TRBJ2-4

CDR3 protein: ASSLYSATEQF
V gene: TRBV27
J gene: TRBJ2-1

CDR3 protein: ASRAGTLFHEQF
V gene: TRBV25-1
J gene: TRBJ2-1

CDR3 protein: ASSLQGGWYT
V gene: TRBV7-9
J gene: TRBJ1-2

CDR3 protein: ASRVGLSGNTIY
V gene: TRBV6-5
J gene: TRBJ1-3

CDR3 protein: ASSYKHRAGETQY
V gene: TRBV6-6
J gene: TRBJ2-5

CDR3 protein: ASSNRMNTEAF
V gene: TRBV6-5
J gene: TRBJ1-1

CDR3 protein: ASSPTLYEQY
V gene: TRBV28
J gene: TRBJ2-7

CDR3 protein: SARVAGGRRTDTQY
V gene: TRBV29-1
J gene: TRBJ2-3